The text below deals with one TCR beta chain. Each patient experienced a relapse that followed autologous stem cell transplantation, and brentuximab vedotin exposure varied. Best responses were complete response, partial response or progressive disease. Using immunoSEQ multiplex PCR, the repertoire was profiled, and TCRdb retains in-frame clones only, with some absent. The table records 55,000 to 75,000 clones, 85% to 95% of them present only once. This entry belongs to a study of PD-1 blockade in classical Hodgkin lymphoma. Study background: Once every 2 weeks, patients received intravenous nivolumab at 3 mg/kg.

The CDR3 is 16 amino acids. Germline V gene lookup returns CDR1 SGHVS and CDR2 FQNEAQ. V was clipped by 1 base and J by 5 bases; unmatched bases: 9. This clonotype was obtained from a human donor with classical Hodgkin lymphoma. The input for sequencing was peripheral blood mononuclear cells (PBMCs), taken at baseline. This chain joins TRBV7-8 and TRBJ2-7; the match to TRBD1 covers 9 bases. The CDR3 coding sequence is TGTGCCAGCAGCTTAGGAGGGACAGGGTCGATCCACGAGCAGTACTTC. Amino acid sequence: CASSLGGTGSIHEQYF.